Each of the 6 T cell receptor beta chains below was sequenced from the same sample in a study of shared clonotypes between healthy human individuals. Here immunoSEQ multiplex PCR was the method, and the copy in TCRdb shows in-frame clones only, minus some. This table holds around 2,000,000 clones, less than 95% found once. As defined, naive CD8 cells were CD45RO-negative and positively selected for CCR7, with terminally differentiated effector memory CD45RA+ cells excluded. The specimen was naive CD8+ T cells sorted from blood. These TCRs come from a man aged 18 to 35 in good health.

The rearrangement joins TRBV5-6 to TRBJ2-1, with D perhaps TRBD2 (5 bases). The germline gives CDR1 SGHDT, CDR2 YYEEEE. The CDR3 consists of 16 residues. V dropped 4 bases and J dropped 4 bases, with 18 bases sitting between them. CDR3 coding DNA: TGTGCCAGCAGCCCGACGTCGGCAGCGGCTTACAATGAGCAGTTCTTC. Its protein product is CASSPTSAAAYNEQFF.

The J gene is TRBJ2-7, the V gene TRBV28; 7 positions match TRBD2. This CDR3 contains 16 residues. The germline gives CDR1 MDHEN, CDR2 SYDVKM. Trimming cost V 7 bases and J 0 bases; bases outside gene matches: 12. CDR3 amino acids: CASTPLGGGYSYEQYF. CDR3 nucleotide sequence: TGTGCCAGCACCCCCTTGGGGGGGGGATACTCCTACGAGCAGTACTTC.

This chain joins TRBV5-6 and TRBJ2-7, with D maybe TRBD1 (6 bases). Trimming cost V 1 base and J 3 bases, with 14 bases left between them. Germline values: CDR1 SGHDT, CDR2 YYEEEE. CDR3 length: 15 amino acids. The CDR3 region is CASSLLETGYYEQYF. The CDR3 region has the DNA TGTGCCAGCAGCTTGTTGGAGACAGGTTACTACGAGCAGTACTTC.

The J gene is TRBJ2-3, the V gene TRBV4-1, with D perhaps being TRBD1 or TRBD2 (5 bases each). Germline V gene sequence: CDR1 MGHRA, CDR2 YSYEKL. The CDR3 sequence is 14 residues long. The ends were cut back, 5 bases at V and 4 bases at J, with 13 bases in the middle. CDR3 bases: TGCGCCAGCAGCTACGGCCGGGGCTCAGATACGCAGTATTTT. As protein: CASSYGRGSDTQYF.

The CDR3 region is CSDSSATYNEQFF. DNA of the CDR3: TGCAGCGATTCAAGTGCTACCTACAATGAGCAGTTCTTC. The chain employs TRBV29-1 and TRBJ2-1; no definite D call. The V and J ends lost 7 bases and 2 bases respectively, with 12 bases between them. The germline V gene encodes CDR1 SQVTM and CDR2 ANQGSEA. The CDR3 has 13 residues.

CDR3 DNA: TGCGCCAGCAGCTTACAGGGACCCCAAGAGACCCAGTACTTC. This gives the protein CASSLQGPQETQYF. The rearrangement joins TRBV5-1 to TRBJ2-5; D might be TRBD1 (6 bases). The CDR3 totals 14 residues. Trimming left V 2 bases short and J 1 base short, with 9 bases between. Germline CDR1 reads SGHRS; CDR2 reads YFSETQ.